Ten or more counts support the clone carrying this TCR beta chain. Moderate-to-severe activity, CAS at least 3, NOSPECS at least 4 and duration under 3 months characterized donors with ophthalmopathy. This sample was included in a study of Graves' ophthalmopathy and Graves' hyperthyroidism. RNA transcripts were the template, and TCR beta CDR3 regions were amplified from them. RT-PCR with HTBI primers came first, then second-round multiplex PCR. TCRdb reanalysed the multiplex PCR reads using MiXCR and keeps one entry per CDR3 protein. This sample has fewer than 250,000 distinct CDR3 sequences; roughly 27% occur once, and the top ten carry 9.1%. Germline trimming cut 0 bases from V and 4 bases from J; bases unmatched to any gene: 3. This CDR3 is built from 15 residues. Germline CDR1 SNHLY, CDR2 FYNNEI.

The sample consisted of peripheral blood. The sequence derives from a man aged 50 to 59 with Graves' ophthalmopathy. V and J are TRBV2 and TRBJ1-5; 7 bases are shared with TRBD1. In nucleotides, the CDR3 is TGTGCCAGCAGTGAAGCGCTGGGACAGAATCAGCCCCAGCATTTT. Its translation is CASSEALGQNQPQHF.